This T cell receptor beta chain was documented in a study of T-cell reconstitution after alpha-beta-depleted transplantation in children. Study findings and constraints: Elevated TCRbeta diversity at day 60 was traced, in some patients, to surviving recipient T cells and thymic progenitors. Hyperexpanded clones declined; after one year, newly produced T cells mostly supplied diversity. Alpha-beta T cells about two months after transplant reportedly derived from several hundred expanded graft clones.

J lost 7 bases, V lost 3 bases, and 4 bases had no gene match. The CDR3 has 14 amino acids. This clonotype was counted at least ten times. Antigen: not known. TCRbeta library construction was performed incorporating unique molecular identifiers. Using its own MiXCR run on the PCR reads, TCRdb lists one record per CDR3 protein. The sample holds about 300,000 distinct CDR3 sequences; 9.5% to 13% are singletons and the top ten take around 7.6%. The specimen was PBMCs, collected before TCRalphabeta/CD19-depleted stem cell transplant. This receptor was taken from a boy under two years old with acute myeloid leukemia, due to receive a stem cell transplant. The chain links TRBV12-3 or TRBV12-4 to TRBJ1-5; TRBD1 agrees at 9 bases. The CDR3 coding sequence is TGTGCCAGCAGTTTTTGGGACAGGGACCAGCCCCAGCATTTT. Translation gives CASSFWDRDQPQHF.